Listed here are 18 T cell receptor beta chains from one sample, sequenced in a study of blood T cells in healthy people across ages. A sample-barcoded 5' primer and a J-beta primer mix were used in a second PCR of roughly 7 to 11 cycles. TCRdb fed the 5' RACE reads into MiXCR, producing one record per CDR3 protein. The sample lists roughly 790,000 distinct CDR3 sequences; roughly two fifths were seen once. The source material was blood. Source of these receptors: a woman in her fifties or sixties in good health.

This rearrangement joins TRBV6-2 or TRBV6-3 to TRBJ2-1; either TRBD1 or TRBD2 may fit D (5 bases each). V shed 5 bases and J shed 8 bases, with 13 bases lying between them. The CDR3 length is 13 residues. The germline V gene encodes CDR1 MNHEY and CDR2 SVGEGT. This CDR3 reads CASSQQAGDEQFF. The CDR3 DNA sequence: TGTGCCAGCAGTCAACAGGCGGGCGATGAGCAGTTCTTC.

Worth noting for this clonotype: With a much larger clone just one base away, this may be a read error. This chain's CDR3 is CASSPSGGAGLAINEQFF. The CDR3 DNA reads TGTGCCAGCAGCCCCTCGGGGGGCGCGGGACTAGCCATCAATGAGCAGTTCTTC. The rearrangement uses TRBV7-9 and TRBJ2-1; 9 bases are shared with TRBD2. This CDR3 is built from 18 residues. V shed 5 bases, J shed 6 bases, and the junction held 17 bases outside the gene matches. Germline CDR1 reads SEHNR; CDR2 reads FQNEAQ (reference sequence).

The CDR3 reads CASSTQALAVGGEKLFF. In DNA form, the CDR3 reads TGTGCCAGCAGCACTCAGGCCTTGGCTGTCGGGGGTGAAAAACTGTTTTTT. The rearrangement uses TRBV9 and TRBJ1-4; D is perhaps TRBD1 (5 bases). The CDR3 sequence is 17 residues long. In germline, CDR1 is SGDLS, CDR2 YYNGEE. The V end was cut by 4 bases, the J end by 7 bases, with 23 bases between.

This clonotype was recorded many times. V and J are TRBV5-5 and TRBJ2-1, with a tentative D call TRBD2 (5 bases). Germline CDR1 reads SGHKS; CDR2 reads YYEKEE (reference sequence). V was clipped by 1 base and J by 3 bases, with 11 bases between them. The CDR3 is 15 amino acids. The CDR3 sequence is CASSLSLALYNEQFF. Written as DNA, the CDR3 is TGTGCCAGCAGCTTGAGTCTAGCCCTCTACAATGAGCAGTTCTTC.

This chain joins TRBV9 and TRBJ2-3; TRBD2 might be the D (7 bases). The CDR3 sequence is 15 residues long. Germline V lookup: CDR1 SGDLS, CDR2 YYNGEE. The V end lost 3 bases, the J end lost 2 bases, and 13 bases lay between the germline ends. Here the CDR3 reads CASSEGGVSTDTQYF. The DNA for the CDR3 is TGTGCCAGCAGCGAAGGGGGGGTCTCCACAGATACGCAGTATTTT.

This clonotype was seen only a few times. This chain connects TRBV2 to TRBJ1-4; D call uncertain. This CDR3 is built from 15 residues. The ends were cut back, 7 bases at V and 5 bases at J, with 17 bases in the middle. Germline V CDR1 and CDR2: SNHLY, FYNNEI. CDR3 loop: CASNPTGGANEKLFF. The DNA for the CDR3 is TGTGCCAGCAATCCCACCGGCGGCGCGAATGAAAAACTGTTTTTT.

The chain uses TRBV5-1 and TRBJ1-1; D is unclear. CDR1 and CDR2 (germline): SGHRS, YFSETQ. V lost 0 bases, J lost 3 bases, and 12 bases lay in between. The CDR3 loop spans 15 amino acids. The CDR3 sequence is CASSLGWGEDTEAFF. The CDR3 coding sequence is TGCGCCAGCAGCTTGGGTTGGGGAGAGGACACTGAAGCTTTCTTT.

In this sample, this clonotype turned up a few times. The chain employs TRBV25-1 and TRBJ1-4; D is unresolved. The CDR3 length is 10 residues. V lost 10 bases and J 7 bases, leaving 7 bases between the germline ends. Per the germline V gene, CDR1 is MGHDK and CDR2 is SYGVNS. The DNA for the CDR3 is TGTGCCACCGGGTCTGAAAAACTGTTTTTT. This codes for CATGSEKLFF.

In its sample, this clonotype was seen a few times. J is TRBJ2-1 and V is TRBV24-1, with a tentative D call TRBD1 (6 bases). Germline CDR1 and CDR2: KGHDR and SFDVKD. The germline V and J ends were trimmed by 4 bases and 6 bases, with 12 bases remaining between them. The CDR3 has 14 residues. The CDR3 nucleotides read TGTGCCACCAGTGAGCCAGGGGATCTCAATGAGCAGTTCTTC. This encodes CATSEPGDLNEQFF.

V and J are TRBV20-1 and TRBJ2-2; the D gene could be TRBD1 or TRBD2 (5 bases each). CDR3 length: 15 amino acids. V was cut by 2 bases and J by 7 bases, with 17 bases left in between. CDR1 DFQATT and CDR2 SNEGSKA come from the germline V gene (reference sequence). In DNA, the CDR3 is TGCAGTGCTAGACCAGTGGGGACCTACAACGGGGAGCTGTTTTTT. Translating gives CSARPVGTYNGELFF.

V and J are TRBV10-3 and TRBJ1-1; the D gene is possibly TRBD1 (6 bases). Germline values: CDR1 ENHRY, CDR2 SYGVKD. V gave up 4 bases and J gave up 4 bases, with 10 bases separating them. The CDR3 has 13 residues. The CDR3, as DNA: TGTGCCATCAGTGGTCAGGGGCCCACTGAAGCTTTCTTT. Its translation: CAISGQGPTEAFF.

This clonotype was observed a few times. This sequence joins TRBV7-3 and TRBJ2-7; TRBD1 agrees at 11 bases. The V gene end was trimmed by 8 bases and the J gene end by 3 bases; junction bases not matched to a gene: 6. Germline-derived CDR1 and CDR2 are SGHTA and FQGTGA. The CDR3 consists of 14 residues. The CDR3 DNA reads as TGTGCCAGCGGGACCGGGACAGGGGGCTACGAGCAGTACTTC. Encoded protein: CASGTGTGGYEQYF.

V usage is TRBV9 and J usage is TRBJ2-1; D gene ambiguous. The V end lost 4 bases, the J end lost 5 bases, and 7 bases lay between the germline ends. The CDR3 covers 12 residues. CDR1 and CDR2 (germline): SGDLS, YYNGEE. Here the CDR3 reads CASSPQNNEQFF. The CDR3 region has the DNA TGTGCCAGCAGCCCCCAGAACAATGAGCAGTTCTTC.

The CDR3 DNA sequence: TGTGCCAGCAGCCAAGGGCAGCGGGAGGGCCAGGATGAGCAGTTCTTC. Translated: CASSQGQREGQDEQFF. The rearrangement joins TRBV4-2 to TRBJ2-1, with 10 bases lining up with TRBD2. The CDR3 spans 16 residues. J was trimmed by 8 bases and V by 1 base; bases with no gene match: 8. Germline CDR1 reads LGHNA; CDR2 reads YNFKEQ.

This clonotype was seen a handful of times. The chain uses TRBV7-9 and TRBJ1-1; D is unresolved. The CDR3 is made up of 12 amino acids. Germline V gives CDR1 SEHNR, CDR2 FQNEAQ (reference sequence). Trimming stripped 5 bases from V and 6 bases from J, with 10 bases between. This chain's CDR3 is CASSPPFAEAFF. Written as DNA, the CDR3 is TGTGCCAGCAGCCCCCCCTTCGCTGAAGCTTTCTTT.

J is TRBJ2-7 and V is TRBV3-1, with D perhaps TRBD2 (6 bases). The CDR3 spans 15 residues. The germline V and J ends were trimmed by 5 bases and 0 bases, with 14 bases remaining between them. Germline CDR1 is LGHDT and CDR2 is YNNKEL (reference sequence). In nucleotides, the CDR3 is TGTGCCAGCAGCTCGACTAGTTCCTCCTCCTACGAGCAGTACTTC. It is translated as CASSSTSSSSYEQYF.

The chain recombines TRBV12-3 or TRBV12-4 with TRBJ2-3, with 9 positions matching TRBD1. The CDR3 is made up of 15 amino acids. With V trimmed by 6 bases and J by 2 bases, 6 bases remained unmatched. The CDR3 sequence: CASRPTGGLTDTQYF. CDR3 DNA: TGTGCCAGCAGGCCGACAGGGGGTCTCACAGATACGCAGTATTTT.

In its sample, this clonotype was seen a few times. The rearrangement links TRBV20-1 to TRBJ2-7; unclear D gene. There are 15 residues in the CDR3. The germline V gene has CDR1 DFQATT and CDR2 SNEGSKA (reference sequence). Trimming left V 2 bases short and J 2 bases short, with 16 bases between. CDR3 bases: TGCAGTGCTAGAATGTATGGGTCCGAGACCTACGAGCAGTACTTC. This sequence encodes CSARMYGSETYEQYF.